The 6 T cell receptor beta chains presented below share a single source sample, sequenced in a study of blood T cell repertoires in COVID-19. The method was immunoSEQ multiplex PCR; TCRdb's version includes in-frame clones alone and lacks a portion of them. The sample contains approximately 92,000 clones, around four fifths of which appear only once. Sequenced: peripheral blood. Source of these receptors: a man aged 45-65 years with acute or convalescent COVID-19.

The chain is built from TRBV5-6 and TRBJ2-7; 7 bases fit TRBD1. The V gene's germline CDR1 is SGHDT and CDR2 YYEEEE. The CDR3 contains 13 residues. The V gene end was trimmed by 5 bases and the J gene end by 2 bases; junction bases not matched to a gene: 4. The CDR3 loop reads CASRTQGAYEQYF. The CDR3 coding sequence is TGTGCCAGCAGAACCCAGGGGGCCTACGAGCAGTACTTC.

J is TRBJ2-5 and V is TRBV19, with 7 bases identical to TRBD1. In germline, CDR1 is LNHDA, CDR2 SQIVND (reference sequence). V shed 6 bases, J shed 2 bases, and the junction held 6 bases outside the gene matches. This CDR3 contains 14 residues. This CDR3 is CASSPPGQQETQYF. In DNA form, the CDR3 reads TGTGCCAGTAGCCCACCGGGACAGCAAGAGACCCAGTACTTC.

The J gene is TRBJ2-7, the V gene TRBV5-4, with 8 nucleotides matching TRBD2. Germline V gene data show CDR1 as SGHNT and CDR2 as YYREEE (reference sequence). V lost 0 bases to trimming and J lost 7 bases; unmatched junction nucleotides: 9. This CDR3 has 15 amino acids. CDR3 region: CASSLAVAGRREQYF. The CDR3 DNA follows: TGTGCCAGCAGCTTGGCGGTAGCGGGGAGGAGGGAGCAGTACTTC.

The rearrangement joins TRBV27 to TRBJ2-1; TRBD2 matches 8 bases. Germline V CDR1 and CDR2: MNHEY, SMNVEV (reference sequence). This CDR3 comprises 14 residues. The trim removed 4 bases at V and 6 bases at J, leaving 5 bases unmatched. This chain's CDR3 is CASSSSLAGNEQFF. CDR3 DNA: TGTGCCAGCAGTTCCTCCCTAGCGGGCAATGAGCAGTTCTTC.

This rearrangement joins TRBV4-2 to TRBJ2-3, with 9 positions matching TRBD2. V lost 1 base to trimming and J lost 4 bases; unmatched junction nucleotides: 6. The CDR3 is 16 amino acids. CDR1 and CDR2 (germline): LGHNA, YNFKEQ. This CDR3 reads CASSQVAGVGADTQYF. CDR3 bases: TGTGCCAGCAGCCAAGTAGCGGGAGTGGGGGCAGATACGCAGTATTTT.

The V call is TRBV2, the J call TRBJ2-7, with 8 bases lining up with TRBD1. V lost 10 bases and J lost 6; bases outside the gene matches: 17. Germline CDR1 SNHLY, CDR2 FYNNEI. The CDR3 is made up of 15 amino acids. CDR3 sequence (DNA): TGTGCCATCACTCGGGGTGGGACAGGTTCTTTCGAGCAGTACTTC. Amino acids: CAITRGGTGSFEQYF.